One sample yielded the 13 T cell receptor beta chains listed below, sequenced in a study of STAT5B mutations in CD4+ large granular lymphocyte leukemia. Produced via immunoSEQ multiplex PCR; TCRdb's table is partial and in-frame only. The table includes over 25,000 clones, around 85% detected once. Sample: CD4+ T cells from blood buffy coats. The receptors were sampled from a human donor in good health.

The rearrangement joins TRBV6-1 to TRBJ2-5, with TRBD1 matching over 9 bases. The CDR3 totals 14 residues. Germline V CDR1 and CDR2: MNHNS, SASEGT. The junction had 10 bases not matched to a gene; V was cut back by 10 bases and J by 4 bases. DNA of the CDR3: TGTGCCATGGCGACAGGGGGGTTAGGAGAGACCCAGTACTTC. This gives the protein CAMATGGLGETQYF.

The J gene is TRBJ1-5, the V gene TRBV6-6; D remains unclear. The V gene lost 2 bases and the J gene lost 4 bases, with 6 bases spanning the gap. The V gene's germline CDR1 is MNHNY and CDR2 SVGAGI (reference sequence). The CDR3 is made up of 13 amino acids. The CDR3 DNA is TGTGCCAGCAGTTACGAGGGTAATCAGCCCCAGCATTTT. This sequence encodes CASSYEGNQPQHF.

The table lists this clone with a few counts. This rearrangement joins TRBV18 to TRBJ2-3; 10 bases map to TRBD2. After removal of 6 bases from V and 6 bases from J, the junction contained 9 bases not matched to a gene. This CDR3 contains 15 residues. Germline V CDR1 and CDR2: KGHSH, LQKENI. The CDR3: CASSPSSGSRDTQYF. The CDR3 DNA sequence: TGTGCCAGCTCGCCTTCTAGCGGGAGCAGGGATACGCAGTATTTT.

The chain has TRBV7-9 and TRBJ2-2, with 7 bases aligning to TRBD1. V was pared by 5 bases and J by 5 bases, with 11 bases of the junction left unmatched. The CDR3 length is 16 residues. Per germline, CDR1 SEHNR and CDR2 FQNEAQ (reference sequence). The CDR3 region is CASSPSRGRWTGELFF. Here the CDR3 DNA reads TGTGCCAGCAGCCCTTCAAGGGGGCGGTGGACCGGGGAGCTGTTTTTT.

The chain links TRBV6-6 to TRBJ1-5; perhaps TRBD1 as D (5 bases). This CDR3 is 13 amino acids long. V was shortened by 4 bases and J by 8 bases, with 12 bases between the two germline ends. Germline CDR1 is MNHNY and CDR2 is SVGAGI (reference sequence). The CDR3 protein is CASSSTGDEPQHF. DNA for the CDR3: TGTGCCAGCAGTTCAACAGGTGATGAGCCCCAGCATTTT.

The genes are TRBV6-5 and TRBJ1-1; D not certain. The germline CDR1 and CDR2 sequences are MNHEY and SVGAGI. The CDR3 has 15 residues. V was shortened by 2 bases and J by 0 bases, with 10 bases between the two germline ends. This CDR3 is CASSYGGGMNTEAFF. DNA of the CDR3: TGTGCCAGCAGTTACGGCGGAGGGATGAACACTGAAGCTTTCTTT.

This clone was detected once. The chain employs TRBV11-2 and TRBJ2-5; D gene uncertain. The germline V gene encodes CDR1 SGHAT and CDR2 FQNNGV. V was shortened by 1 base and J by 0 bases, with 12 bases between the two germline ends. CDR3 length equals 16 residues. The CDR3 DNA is TGTGCCAGCAGCTTAGTAGGTATCTTGTACCAAGAGACCCAGTACTTC. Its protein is CASSLVGILYQETQYF.

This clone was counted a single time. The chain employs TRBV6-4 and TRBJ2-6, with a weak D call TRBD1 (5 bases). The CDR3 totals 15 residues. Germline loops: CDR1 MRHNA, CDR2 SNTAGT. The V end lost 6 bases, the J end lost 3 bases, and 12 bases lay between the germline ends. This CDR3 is CASRAQGYGANVLTF. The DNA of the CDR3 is TGTGCCAGCAGGGCTCAGGGTTATGGGGCCAACGTCCTGACTTTC.

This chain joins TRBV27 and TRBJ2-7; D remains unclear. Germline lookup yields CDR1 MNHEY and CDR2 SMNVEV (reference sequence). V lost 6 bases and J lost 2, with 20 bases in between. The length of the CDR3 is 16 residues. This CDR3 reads CASRPPRNHGTYEQYF. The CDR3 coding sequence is TGTGCCAGCAGACCCCCCCGGAATCACGGCACCTACGAGCAGTACTTC.

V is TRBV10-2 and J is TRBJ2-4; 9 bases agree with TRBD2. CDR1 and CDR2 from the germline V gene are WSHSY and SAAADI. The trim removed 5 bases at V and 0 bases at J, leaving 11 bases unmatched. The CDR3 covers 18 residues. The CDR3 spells CASSTVRRGGLAKNIQYF. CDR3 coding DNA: TGCGCCAGCAGTACAGTTAGGCGGGGGGGGCTAGCCAAAAACATTCAGTACTTC.

The CDR3 loop is CASSLDQGDSPLHF. The CDR3 DNA sequence: TGTGCCAGCAGCCTAGACCAGGGGGACTCACCCCTCCACTTT. V usage is TRBV6-1 and J usage is TRBJ1-6, with TRBD1 matching over 7 bases. Germline V CDR1 and CDR2: MNHNS, SASEGT. CDR3 length: 14 amino acids. After removal of 6 bases from V and 10 bases from J, the junction contained 9 bases not matched to a gene.

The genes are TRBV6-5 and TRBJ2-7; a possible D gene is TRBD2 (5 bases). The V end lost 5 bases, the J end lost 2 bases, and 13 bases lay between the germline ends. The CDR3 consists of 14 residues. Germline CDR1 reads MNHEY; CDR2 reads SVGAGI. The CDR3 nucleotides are TGTGCCAGCAGTCGCGGGCGAGGAACCTACGAGCAGTACTTC. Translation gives CASSRGRGTYEQYF.

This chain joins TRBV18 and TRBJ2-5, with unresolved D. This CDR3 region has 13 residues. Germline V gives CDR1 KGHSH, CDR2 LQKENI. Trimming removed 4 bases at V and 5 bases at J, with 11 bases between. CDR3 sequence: CASSRENRETQYF. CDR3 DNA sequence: TGTGCCAGCTCACGTGAGAATCGCGAGACCCAGTACTTC.